This T cell receptor beta chain was sequenced during a study of shared clonotypes between healthy human individuals. Study background: CD4 naive and CD4 memory each took three plates per donor, while CD8 naive took two and CD8 memory one. General study points: Naive subsets generally had larger estimated richness than memory subsets.

The authors ran the assay at deep level. Per the study methods: ImmunoSEQ output lacked quality scores and full-length reads, limiting matched filtering. Libraries were prepared by immunoSEQ multiplex PCR; TCRdb keeps only in-frame clonotypes and omits some of them. From that table come the V and J calls and clone size; the DNA was used to work out D and trimming. The sample comprises more than 550,000 clones, just over 90% of which are singletons, and 24% rests with the top ten. Note on this clone: Its target is unknown.

Naive CD8 cells lacked CD45RO and underwent positive selection for CCR7, leaving out terminally differentiated effector memory CD45RA+ cells. This TCR was sampled from a man aged 30-40 years in good health. Sequenced sample: naive CD8+ T cells sorted from blood.

The CDR3 coding sequence is TGTGCCAGCAGCTCCCGGGACAGTGATCCTCTAGCTTACGAGCAGTACTTC. Translated, it gives CASSSRDSDPLAYEQYF. The V call is TRBV11-2, the J call TRBJ2-7; TRBD1 aligns across 7 bases. The V gene end was trimmed by 4 bases and the J gene end by 4 bases; junction bases not matched to a gene: 16. Per the germline V gene, CDR1 is SGHAT and CDR2 is FQNNGV. The CDR3 length is 17 residues.